Below are 25 T cell receptor beta chains sequenced from a single sample in a study of cytomegalovirus exposure and HLA in healthy donors. Both 60 Vbeta primers and 13 Jbeta primers went into the PCR. Using immunoSEQ multiplex PCR, the repertoire was profiled, and TCRdb retains in-frame clones only, with some absent. This sample carries around 120,000 clones, 80% of them seen once, and the ten largest clones take under 4.5%. Source material: PBMCs. All receptors derive from a middle-aged woman in good health and CMV-seronegative.

This clone was observed a few times. This sequence joins TRBV2 and TRBJ2-7; a weak D match, TRBD1 (6 bases). Trimming pared 8 bases from V and 6 bases from J, leaving 8 bases between. In germline, CDR1 is SNHLY, CDR2 FYNNEI. The CDR3 has 10 residues. CDR3 protein: CASGGAEQYF. The DNA of the CDR3 is TGTGCCAGCGGGGGCGCCGAGCAGTACTTC.

V usage is TRBV2 and J usage is TRBJ1-1; 10 nucleotides match TRBD1. Germline V gene lookup returns CDR1 SNHLY and CDR2 FYNNEI. The CDR3 sequence is 14 residues long. The V and J ends lost 5 bases and 6 bases, in that order; junction bases with no gene match: 6. Written as DNA, the CDR3 is TGTGCCAGCAGTTCCGGGACAGGGGTTCCTGAAGCTTTCTTT. Translated: CASSSGTGVPEAFF. Looking up the rest from reference TRBV2 and TRBJ1-1 gives the full variable domain: EPEVTQTPSHQVTQMGQEVILRCVPISNHLYFYWYRQILGQKVEFLVSFYNNEISEKSEIFDDQFSVERPDGSNFTLKIRSTKLEDSAMYFCASSSGTGVPEAFFGQGTRLTVV.

In its sample, this clone was seen once. The J gene is TRBJ2-7, the V gene TRBV10-2, with 8 nucleotides matching TRBD1. V dropped 7 bases and J dropped 4; count of bases not matched to a gene: 6. Per germline, CDR1 WSHSY and CDR2 SAAADI. This CDR3 is built from 13 residues. This chain's CDR3 is CASKAGGLYEQYF. CDR3 bases: TGCGCCAGCAAGGCAGGGGGCTTATACGAGCAGTACTTC.

The chain is built from TRBV28 and TRBJ1-5; 8 nucleotides line up with TRBD1. The length of the CDR3 is 16 residues. Germline-derived CDR1 and CDR2 are MDHEN and SYDVKM. V lost 6 bases, J lost 0 bases, and 7 bases stayed unmatched. CDR3 nucleotide sequence: TGTGCCAGCAGCCCCGGGACAGGCCATAGCAATCAGCCCCAGCATTTT. It yields the protein CASSPGTGHSNQPQHF.

In its sample, this clone was seen a few times. The genes are TRBV5-1 and TRBJ2-3; D is unclear. The V end lost 0 bases, the J end lost 6 bases, and 14 bases lay between the germline ends. CDR3 length: 15 residues. Germline V gene lookup returns CDR1 SGHRS and CDR2 YFSETQ. Written as DNA, the CDR3 is TGCGCCAGCAGCTTGGGAGGCGGAACGTTGGATACGCAGTATTTT. Translation gives CASSLGGGTLDTQYF.

The chain couples TRBV10-3 to TRBJ2-7; TRBD2 is a possible D gene (7 bases). V was shortened by 0 bases and J by 0 bases, with 12 bases between the two germline ends. CDR3 length equals 16 residues. CDR1 ENHRY and CDR2 SYGVKD come from the germline V gene. Here the CDR3 DNA reads TGTGCCATCAGTGAGTCAGGGGGGGCCAGCTCCTACGAGCAGTACTTC. Encoded protein: CAISESGGASSYEQYF.

This sequence joins TRBV4-3 and TRBJ1-1; 8 bases match TRBD1. With 1 base clipped from V and 7 bases from J, the junction kept 11 bases outside the gene matches. Germline V CDR1 and CDR2: LGHNA, YSLEER. This CDR3 is built from 16 residues. CDR3 sequence reads: CASSQAGRGQVVEAFF. The CDR3 nucleotides read TGCGCCAGCAGCCAAGCTGGGAGGGGACAGGTGGTTGAAGCTTTCTTT.

The chain is built from TRBV5-1 and TRBJ2-3; 8 nucleotides align to TRBD1. This CDR3 comprises 16 residues. Germline CDR1 is SGHRS and CDR2 is YFSETQ. Losses at the gene ends were 2 bases for V and 6 bases for J; bases not matched to a gene: 11. The DNA for the CDR3 is TGCGCCAGCAGCTTCTTCCCAGGGGGCGGGGAGGATACGCAGTATTTT. Its translation: CASSFFPGGGEDTQYF.

The genes are TRBV29-1 and TRBJ2-1, with 8 bases matching TRBD1. The CDR3 has 15 residues. V shed 1 base and J 9 bases; nucleotides not matched to a gene: 11. CDR1 is SQVTM, CDR2 ANQGSEA, per germline. CDR3 region: CSVEGGTTGVTEQFF. CDR3 sequence (DNA): TGCAGCGTTGAAGGGGGAACGACAGGGGTAACTGAGCAGTTCTTC.

This chain links TRBV28 with TRBJ1-6; maybe TRBD1 (5 bases). This CDR3 is 16 amino acids long. From germline, CDR1 is MDHEN and CDR2 SYDVKM. V was cut by 0 bases and J by 0 bases, with 6 bases left in between. CDR3 coding DNA: TGTGCCAGCAGTTTATGGGGGGGCTCCTATAATTCACCCCTCCACTTT. This sequence encodes CASSLWGGSYNSPLHF.

The chain is built from TRBV4-2 and TRBJ1-5; TRBD1 matches at 7 bases. V shed 1 base and J 7 bases; nucleotides not matched to a gene: 4. The germline gives CDR1 LGHNA, CDR2 YNFKEQ. The CDR3 has 14 residues. CDR3 amino acids: CASSQGGGEQPQHF. The CDR3 coding sequence is TGTGCCAGCAGCCAAGGAGGGGGCGAACAGCCCCAGCATTTT.

The chain couples TRBV4-3 to TRBJ1-5, with 7 bases matching TRBD1. The junction had 6 bases not matched to a gene; V was cut back by 4 bases and J by 3 bases. The CDR3 contains 15 residues. Germline lookup yields CDR1 LGHNA and CDR2 YSLEER. CDR3 DNA: TGCGCCAGCAGCCTAGATACAGGGGCCAATCAGCCCCAGCATTTT. As protein: CASSLDTGANQPQHF.

The chain uses TRBV9 and TRBJ2-5; 10 bases agree with TRBD2. The V gene's germline CDR1 is SGDLS and CDR2 YYNGEE. The ends lost 0 bases at V and 4 bases at J; junction bases unmatched: 6. This CDR3 spans 16 amino acids. CDR3 nucleotide sequence: TGTGCCAGCAGCGTAGGTACTAGCGGGAATGGAGAGACCCAGTACTTC. Residues: CASSVGTSGNGETQYF.

In DNA, the CDR3 is TGCAGCGTTGGAGGACTAGAACCCTACGAGCAGTACTTC. Translation gives CSVGGLEPYEQYF. The chain couples TRBV29-1 to TRBJ2-7; 7 bases align to TRBD2. The CDR3 runs 13 residues. Germline values: CDR1 SQVTM, CDR2 ANQGSEA. Trimming took 4 bases from V and 2 from J; bases not matched to a gene: 5.

In its sample, this clone was seen a few times. This chain connects TRBV6-1 to TRBJ1-5; D gene ambiguous. Germline V CDR1 and CDR2: MNHNS, SASEGT. The CDR3 has 15 amino acids. V was clipped by 4 bases and J by 0 bases, with 10 bases between them. The CDR3 protein is CASSVGRNSNQPQHF. CDR3 sequence (DNA): TGTGCCAGCAGTGTGGGCAGGAATAGCAATCAGCCCCAGCATTTT.

V usage is TRBV6-5 and J usage is TRBJ2-7; D uncertain. This CDR3 spans 14 amino acids. Germline-derived CDR1 and CDR2 are MNHEY and SVGAGI. Trimming left V 0 bases short and J 5 bases short, with 11 bases between. CDR3: CASSYSAPSDEQYF. The DNA for the CDR3 is TGTGCCAGCAGTTACTCGGCACCCTCTGACGAGCAGTACTTC.

The chain has TRBV6-5 and TRBJ1-1; TRBD1 matches 7 bases. Germline CDR1 is MNHEY and CDR2 is SVGAGI. Trimming at V came to 6 bases and at J to 3 bases, leaving 4 bases not matched to a gene. This CDR3 spans 13 amino acids. This CDR3 reads CASRVDRDTEAFF. CDR3 coding DNA: TGTGCCAGCAGAGTCGACAGGGACACTGAAGCTTTCTTT.

The chain couples TRBV4-1 to TRBJ2-5; 7 bases line up with TRBD1. Germline V gene sequence: CDR1 MGHRA, CDR2 YSYEKL. The length of the CDR3 is 15 residues. With V trimmed by 0 bases and J by 6 bases, 7 bases remained unmatched. The CDR3 is CASSQDLGQRKTQYF. CDR3 DNA sequence: TGCGCCAGCAGCCAAGATCTGGGACAGAGGAAGACCCAGTACTTC.

The CDR3 DNA is TGTGCCAGCAGTCCAAGGGACTCTCCGGGCTCCGGGGAGCTGTTTTTT. As protein: CASSPRDSPGSGELFF. The V gene is TRBV28, the J gene TRBJ2-2; tentatively, D is TRBD2 (6 bases). CDR1 MDHEN and CDR2 SYDVKM come from the germline V gene. V shed 5 bases and J shed 6 bases, with 19 bases lying between them. This CDR3 spans 16 amino acids.

The J gene is TRBJ2-2, the V gene TRBV7-9; 8 bases fit TRBD1. Germline V lookup: CDR1 SEHNR, CDR2 FQNEAQ (reference sequence). V lost 5 bases, J lost 7 bases, and 6 bases stayed unmatched. There are 14 residues in the CDR3. CDR3 protein: CASSPDRADGELFF. CDR3 nucleotides: TGTGCCAGCAGCCCGGACAGGGCTGACGGGGAGCTGTTTTTT.

The chain has TRBV9 and TRBJ2-7, with 11 bases aligning to TRBD1. J gave up 2 bases and V 4 bases, and 5 bases lay outside the gene matches. The CDR3 is 15 amino acids. Germline lookup yields CDR1 SGDLS and CDR2 YYNGEE. CDR3 protein: CASSPGTGGTYEQYF. In nucleotides, the CDR3 is TGTGCCAGCAGCCCGGGGACAGGGGGAACCTACGAGCAGTACTTC.

V and J are TRBV4-2 and TRBJ2-5, with D possibly TRBD1 on 6 matching bases. The J call may be faulty, since TRBJ2-7 better matches the DNA end. Per the germline V gene, CDR1 is LGHNA and CDR2 is YNFKEQ. CDR3 length: 15 amino acids. The CDR3 region has the DNA TGTGCCAGCAGCCAAGAAGCTGGGGCAGGGGCCGAGCAGTACTTC. Translation: CASSQEAGAGAEQYF.

The rearrangement joins TRBV25-1 to TRBJ2-7; 8 nucleotides line up with TRBD2. The CDR3 covers 17 residues. Germline loops: CDR1 MGHDK, CDR2 SYGVNS. The J segment lost 4 bases and the V segment lost 7 bases, leaving 18 bases of the junction unmatched. In DNA, the CDR3 is TGTGCCAGCATGGGGGAGGTAGCGGGGCCAAGGAGGTACGAGCAGTACTTC. Translating it yields CASMGEVAGPRRYEQYF.

The chain uses TRBV19 and TRBJ1-4; D is ambiguous. The CDR3 covers 14 residues. CDR1 and CDR2 (germline): LNHDA, SQIVND (reference sequence). Trimming removed 5 bases at V and 5 bases at J, with 12 bases between. CDR3 nucleotides: TGTGCCAGTAGTCCCCCCGGGATCAATGAAAAACTGTTTTTT. Protein: CASSPPGINEKLFF.

The V call is TRBV27, the J call TRBJ2-2; tentatively, D is TRBD1 (7 bases). The length of the CDR3 is 16 residues. Germline V lookup: CDR1 MNHEY, CDR2 SMNVEV (reference sequence). Trimming pared 6 bases from V and 4 bases from J, leaving 18 bases between. This CDR3 is CASSPRTGAGTGELFF. For the CDR3, the DNA is TGTGCCAGCAGCCCCAGGACAGGAGCGGGCACCGGGGAGCTGTTTTTT.